Sequencing of this T cell receptor beta chain was carried out in a study of OX40 agonist ivuxolimab in advanced cancers. The CDR3 is made up of 12 amino acids. The V end lost 6 bases, the J end lost 4 bases, and 9 bases lay between the germline ends. Germline-derived CDR1 and CDR2 are MNHEY and SMNVEV (reference sequence). Here immunoSEQ multiplex PCR was the method, and the copy in TCRdb shows in-frame clones only, minus some. The sample contains about 49,000 clones, less than 85% of which appear only once. The source material was CD4+ or CD8+ T cells sorted from blood, sampled in a trial of the OX40 agonist ivuxolimab. The J gene is TRBJ1-1, the V gene TRBV27, with D unclear. This receptor was obtained from an adult with an advanced solid tumor such as melanoma, head and neck, liver or kidney cancer. CDR3 residues: CASRGLGTEAFF. The CDR3 DNA sequence: TGTGCCAGCAGGGGCCTAGGCACTGAAGCTTTCTTT.